One and the same sample provided the 32 T cell receptor beta chains below, sequenced in a study of OX40 agonist ivuxolimab in advanced cancers. Profiling relied on immunoSEQ multiplex PCR, and the TCRdb table lists in-frame clones only, not all of them. The sample consists of approximately 71,000 clones, about 82% of them appearing once. The sample in question was CD4+ or CD8+ T cells sorted from blood, obtained in a trial of the OX40 agonist ivuxolimab. The receptor set was obtained from an adult with an advanced solid tumor such as melanoma, head and neck, liver or kidney cancer.

This clone was found once. The chain is built from TRBV5-1 and TRBJ2-1; 9 nucleotides agree with TRBD1. Losses at the gene ends were 1 base for V and 7 bases for J; bases not matched to a gene: 6. The germline V gene encodes CDR1 SGHRS and CDR2 YFSETQ. The CDR3 is made up of 15 amino acids. CDR3 in amino acids: CASSLTGGQRNEQFF. The CDR3 DNA reads as TGCGCCAGCAGCTTGACAGGGGGCCAAAGGAATGAGCAGTTCTTC.

This clone has just one count. The CDR3 here is CASSATGNTEAFF. The CDR3, as DNA: TGTGCCAGCAGCGCGACAGGGAACACTGAAGCTTTCTTT. V is TRBV7-9 and J is TRBJ1-1; weak D call: TRBD1 (6 bases). The CDR3 covers 13 residues. Trimming took 5 bases from V and 1 from J, leaving 8 bases between them. The germline CDR1 and CDR2 sequences are SEHNR and FQNEAQ (reference sequence).

This sequence joins TRBV5-4 and TRBJ2-3, with D unclear. Trimming removed 3 bases from V and 2 bases from J, with 13 bases in between. The CDR3 length is 15 residues. Germline lookup yields CDR1 SGHNT and CDR2 YYREEE (reference sequence). CDR3 in amino acids: CASSSAETATDTQYF. The CDR3 DNA sequence: TGTGCCAGCAGCTCTGCAGAGACCGCCACAGATACGCAGTATTTT.

This clone was seen only once. This chain links TRBV28 with TRBJ1-3; D uncertain. This CDR3 spans 15 amino acids. Trimming took 4 bases from V and 1 from J, leaving 11 bases between them. Germline CDR1 reads MDHEN; CDR2 reads SYDVKM. The DNA for the CDR3 is TGTGCCAGCAGTTCTCGGAGGGCGTCTGGAAACACCATATATTTT. It codes for CASSSRRASGNTIYF.

The chain joins TRBV30 to TRBJ1-1, with D hard to call. Trimming left V 3 bases short and J 4 bases short, with 9 bases between. The CDR3 extends over 12 amino acids. Germline assignment: CDR1 GTSNPN and CDR2 SVGIG (reference sequence). CDR3 sequence (DNA): TGTGCCTGGAGGTCCCGTACCACTGAAGCTTTCTTT. As protein: CAWRSRTTEAFF.

The table lists this clone with a few counts. The chain couples TRBV30 to TRBJ1-1, with a tentative D call TRBD1 (6 bases). The CDR3 has 16 residues. Trimming shortened V by 0 bases and J by 0 bases, and 14 bases separated the two germline ends. Looked up from germline, CDR1 is GTSNPN and CDR2 is SVGIG (reference sequence). The CDR3 bases are TGTGCCTGGAGTGTTATTGGAAGGGGGATGAACACTGAAGCTTTCTTT. This sequence encodes CAWSVIGRGMNTEAFF.

This clone has just one count. The chain combines TRBV5-1 with TRBJ2-5; 9 bases map to TRBD2. V shed 1 base and J 0 bases; nucleotides not matched to a gene: 4. Per the germline V gene, CDR1 is SGHRS and CDR2 is YFSETQ. The CDR3 spans 16 residues. CDR3: CASSLWPSGDQETQYF. CDR3 DNA: TGCGCCAGCAGCTTGTGGCCTAGCGGGGACCAAGAGACCCAGTACTTC.

V usage is TRBV27 and J usage is TRBJ2-5, with 9 bases aligning to TRBD2. The CDR3 extends over 13 amino acids. The V gene end was trimmed by 10 bases and the J gene end by 3 bases; junction bases not matched to a gene: 6. Germline V gives CDR1 MNHEY, CDR2 SMNVEV (reference sequence). CDR3 nucleotides: TGTGCCACCCACAGACTAGCGGAAGAGACCCAGTACTTC. Its translation: CATHRLAEETQYF.

The chain uses TRBV9 and TRBJ2-1, with D possibly matching TRBD2 (5 bases). The germline V gene encodes CDR1 SGDLS and CDR2 YYNGEE. The CDR3 contains 16 residues. V lost 0 bases to trimming and J lost 2 bases, with 12 bases between them. Written as DNA, the CDR3 is TGTGCCAGCAGCGTAGAAGTCGGGGTAGCCTACAATGAGCAGTTCTTC. Its translation is CASSVEVGVAYNEQFF. Drawing the rest from reference TRBV9 and TRBJ2-1, the complete variable domain is DSGVTQTPKHLITATGQRVTLRCSPRSGDLSVYWYQQSLDQGLQFLIQYYNGEERAKGNILERFSAQQFPDLHSELNLSSLELGDSALYFCASSVEVGVAYNEQFFGPGTRLTVL.

The chain combines TRBV2 with TRBJ1-1; 9 positions agree with TRBD1. CDR1 is SNHLY and CDR2 is FYNNEI in the germline V gene. Trimming removed 4 bases from V and 5 bases from J; junction bases left unmatched: 8. The CDR3 consists of 15 residues. CDR3 sequence reads: CASSVQGAFGTEAFF. CDR3 bases: TGTGCCAGCAGTGTACAGGGGGCTTTCGGGACTGAAGCTTTCTTT.

This clone was recorded only once. The chain employs TRBV2 and TRBJ2-5, with D unresolved. The CDR3 loop spans 13 amino acids. Germline V gene sequence: CDR1 SNHLY, CDR2 FYNNEI. V was trimmed by 1 base and J by 4 bases, leaving 7 bases between them. Here the CDR3 DNA reads TGTGCCAGCAGTGAAGGGCCGGGAGAGACCCAGTACTTC. Translating it yields CASSEGPGETQYF.

The chain links TRBV5-4 to TRBJ2-4; D call uncertain. Germline V CDR1 and CDR2: SGHNT, YYREEE (reference sequence). The CDR3 length is 15 residues. Trimming removed 3 bases from V and 0 bases from J, with 10 bases in between. CDR3 coding DNA: TGTGCCAGCAGCTCCCCTGGGCTAGCCAAAAACATTCAGTACTTC. It yields the protein CASSSPGLAKNIQYF.

This rearrangement joins TRBV5-1 to TRBJ1-4; D remains ambiguous. The CDR3 consists of 13 residues. CDR1 is SGHRS and CDR2 is YFSETQ in the germline V gene. Deletions cut 4 bases from V and 8 bases from J, with 12 bases between. This CDR3 is CASSALAGEKLFF. CDR3 sequence (DNA): TGCGCCAGCAGCGCATTAGCGGGGGAAAAACTGTTTTTT.

DNA for the CDR3: TGCAGCGTTGGGACCGCGAACACTGAAGCTTTCTTT. This encodes CSVGTANTEAFF. The V and J genes are TRBV29-1 and TRBJ1-1, with unresolved D. The CDR3 covers 12 residues. Trimming left V 4 bases short and J 1 base short, with 7 bases between. Germline CDR1 reads SQVTM; CDR2 reads ANQGSEA.

The chain links TRBV18 to TRBJ1-1, with D possibly being TRBD1 (6 bases). The CDR3 is made up of 17 amino acids. Germline CDR1 KGHSH, CDR2 LQKENI. Trimming left V 3 bases short and J 0 bases short, with 17 bases between. This chain's CDR3 is CASSPRQAILMNTEAFF. CDR3 nucleotides: TGTGCCAGCTCACCGCGACAGGCCATCCTAATGAACACTGAAGCTTTCTTT. The variable domain in full, with the rest retrieved from reference TRBV18 and TRBJ1-1, is NAGVMQNPRHLVRRRGQEARLRCSPMKGHSHVYWYRQLPEEGLKFMVYLQKENIIDESGMPKERFSAEFPKEGPSILRIQQVVRGDSAAYFCASSPRQAILMNTEAFFGQGTRLTVV.

The J gene is TRBJ1-2, the V gene TRBV18; D may be TRBD1 (6 bases). V lost 2 bases and J lost 8, with 18 bases in between. In germline, CDR1 is KGHSH, CDR2 LQKENI. The CDR3 spans 15 residues. CDR3 DNA: TGTGCCAGCTCACCAACCGCGGGGGGCGGCCAGGGCTACACCTTC. Its translation: CASSPTAGGGQGYTF.

This chain joins TRBV7-9 and TRBJ2-7; the match to TRBD2 covers 7 bases. With V trimmed by 5 bases and J by 2 bases, 6 bases remained unmatched. Germline CDR1 SEHNR, CDR2 FQNEAQ (reference sequence). The CDR3 consists of 14 residues. The CDR3 DNA is TGTGCCAGCAGCCCACGACTAGCCGCCTACGAGCAGTACTTC. Translated: CASSPRLAAYEQYF.

The V gene is TRBV19, the J gene TRBJ1-2, with D perhaps matching TRBD1 (5 bases). The germline CDR1 and CDR2 sequences are LNHDA and SQIVND (reference sequence). V lost 6 bases to trimming and J lost 4 bases, with 21 bases between them. This CDR3 is 16 amino acids long. The CDR3 DNA follows: TGTGCCAGTAGCACCCCCGGTGCGGGGACGGTCTATGGCTACACCTTC. Its translation: CASSTPGAGTVYGYTF.

The rearrangement uses TRBV5-1 and TRBJ2-5, with a possible D match to TRBD2 (5 bases). The CDR3 runs 15 residues. From germline, CDR1 is SGHRS and CDR2 YFSETQ. V was cut by 0 bases and J by 5 bases, with 14 bases left in between. The CDR3 DNA follows: TGCGCCAGCAGCTTGGGGGCTAGCCAAGGGGAGACCCAGTACTTC. Translating it yields CASSLGASQGETQYF.

This clone was picked up a small number of times. The chain links TRBV5-1 to TRBJ1-1, with D uncertain. Trimming cost V 0 bases and J 4 bases, with 7 bases left between them. The CDR3 is 13 amino acids. Germline CDR1 is SGHRS and CDR2 is YFSETQ. The CDR3 DNA sequence: TGCGCCAGCAGCTTGGGTCCGGGCACTGAAGCTTTCTTT. Translation: CASSLGPGTEAFF.

The chain uses TRBV5-4 and TRBJ1-1; 8 nucleotides agree with TRBD1. This CDR3 is 15 amino acids long. Germline lookup yields CDR1 SGHNT and CDR2 YYREEE (reference sequence). Unmatched junction bases numbered 13, after V lost 4 bases and J lost 8 bases. The CDR3 region is CASSREKLRTGEAFF. The CDR3 coding sequence is TGTGCCAGCAGCAGGGAGAAACTACGGACAGGGGAAGCTTTCTTT. The variable domain in full, completed from reference TRBV5-4 and TRBJ1-1, reads ETGVTQSPTHLIKTRGQQVTLRCSSQSGHNTVSWYQQALGQGPQFIFQYYREEENGRGNFPPRFSGLQFPNYSSELNVNALELDDSALYLCASSREKLRTGEAFFGQGTRLTVV.

V and J are TRBV5-1 and TRBJ1-1, with 10 bases fitting TRBD1. V dropped 3 bases and J dropped 3; count of bases not matched to a gene: 5. CDR1 and CDR2 (germline): SGHRS, YFSETQ. The CDR3 loop spans 15 amino acids. This CDR3 reads CASSYDRGQDTEAFF. The CDR3 DNA sequence: TGCGCCAGCAGCTATGACAGGGGGCAGGACACTGAAGCTTTCTTT. The full variable domain, in which reference TRBV5-1 and TRBJ1-1 provide the parts outside the CDR3, is KAGVTQTPRYLIKTRGQQVTLSCSPISGHRSVSWYQQTPGQGLQFLFEYFSETQRNKGNFPGRFSGRQFSNSRSEMNVSTLELGDSALYLCASSYDRGQDTEAFFGQGTRLTVV.

The CDR3 reads CASSERTSGEGEQFF. The CDR3 region has the DNA TGTGCCAGCAGTGAGAGGACTAGCGGGGAAGGTGAGCAGTTCTTC. The rearrangement uses TRBV6-1 and TRBJ2-1; 12 bases are a match to TRBD2. The length of the CDR3 is 15 residues. V shed 3 bases and J 9 bases; nucleotides not matched to a gene: 6. Germline CDR1 reads MNHNS; CDR2 reads SASEGT.

The chain employs TRBV5-6 and TRBJ1-4, with 7 bases lining up with TRBD1. This CDR3 comprises 16 residues. The germline gives CDR1 SGHDT, CDR2 YYEEEE. The junction had 2 bases not matched to a gene; V was cut back by 0 bases and J by 0 bases. CDR3 coding DNA: TGTGCCAGCAGCTTGGTAACAGGGGCAACTAATGAAAAACTGTTTTTT. Protein product: CASSLVTGATNEKLFF.

The chain employs TRBV6-5 and TRBJ1-2; 8 positions match TRBD1. CDR3 length equals 13 residues. Germline CDR1 MNHEY, CDR2 SVGAGI. With 2 bases clipped from V and 9 bases from J, the junction kept 5 bases outside the gene matches. The CDR3 nucleotides read TGTGCCAGCAGTTACCGGACAGGGAATAGCTACACCTTC. Translated: CASSYRTGNSYTF.

By sample share, this clone is large. The chain has TRBV7-2 and TRBJ1-2; 9 bases fit TRBD1. CDR3 length: 14 residues. V lost 6 bases, J lost 9 bases, and 11 bases stayed unmatched. CDR1 is SGHTA and CDR2 is FQGNSA in the germline V gene. CDR3 coding DNA: TGTGCCAGCAGAACGGGCGGGACAGGGATAAGCTACACCTTC. This gives the protein CASRTGGTGISYTF.

The count of this clone is one. V gene TRBV7-2 combines with J gene TRBJ1-5; D is ambiguous. CDR1 SGHTA and CDR2 FQGNSA come from the germline V gene. This CDR3 is 15 amino acids long. V lost 1 base, J lost 10 bases, and 17 bases lay in between. DNA for the CDR3: TGTGCCAGCAGCTTAGAGGCCGGGAAGCTCGACCCCCAGCATTTT. This translates into CASSLEAGKLDPQHF.

J is TRBJ2-2 and V is TRBV2; 7 bases are shared with TRBD2. The V segment lost 5 bases and the J segment 2 bases; nucleotides outside the gene matches: 5. The CDR3 loop spans 15 amino acids. CDR1 is SNHLY and CDR2 is FYNNEI in the germline V gene. CDR3 amino acids: CASSFLAANTGELFF. CDR3 in DNA: TGTGCCAGCAGTTTCCTAGCGGCTAACACCGGGGAGCTGTTTTTT.

In its sample, this clone was seen once. The gene calls are TRBV5-1 and TRBJ1-1; D is uncertain. Germline V gene sequence: CDR1 SGHRS, CDR2 YFSETQ. The V gene lost 0 bases and the J gene lost 1 base, with 7 bases spanning the gap. CDR3 length equals 14 residues. CDR3 coding DNA: TGCGCCAGCAGCTTGGTAGGGCCGAACACTGAAGCTTTCTTT. Translating it yields CASSLVGPNTEAFF.

The chain is built from TRBV7-2 and TRBJ2-5, with TRBD1 matching 8 bases. This CDR3 has 14 residues. The V gene end was trimmed by 4 bases and the J gene end by 5 bases; junction bases not matched to a gene: 6. Germline CDR1 SGHTA, CDR2 FQGNSA. CDR3 DNA sequence: TGTGCCAGCAGCTCACAGGGGGAAGGGGAGACCCAGTACTTC. Its protein is CASSSQGEGETQYF. Looking up the rest from reference TRBV7-2 and TRBJ2-5 gives the full variable domain: GAGVSQSPSNKVTEKGKDVELRCDPISGHTALYWYRQSLGQGLEFLIYFQGNSAPDKSGLPSDRFSAERTGGSVSTLTIQRTQQEDSAVYLCASSSQGEGETQYFGPGTRLLVL.

This rearrangement joins TRBV11-1 to TRBJ1-4; D uncertain. The CDR3 totals 15 residues. CDR1 and CDR2 from the germline V gene are SGHAT and FQDESV (reference sequence). The V end lost 1 base, the J end lost 0 bases, and 6 bases lay between the germline ends. Here the CDR3 DNA reads TGTGCCAGCAGCTTAGTCCCCGCAACTAATGAAAAACTGTTTTTT. Its translation is CASSLVPATNEKLFF.

V usage is TRBV28 and J usage is TRBJ1-5, with D possibly matching TRBD1 (5 bases). The CDR3 consists of 19 residues. The V end was cut by 1 base, the J end by 7 bases, with 26 bases between. CDR1 is MDHEN and CDR2 is SYDVKM in the germline V gene. In nucleotides, the CDR3 is TGTGCCAGCAGTTTATCTCCCCTCCGGACGGGGATCCGGGGGCAGCCCCAGCATTTT. Protein sequence: CASSLSPLRTGIRGQPQHF.